The 27 T cell receptor beta chains given below trace back to one sample, sequenced in a study of blood T cell repertoires in COVID-19 (TCRdb year 2020). Library method: the immunoSEQ multiplex PCR assay. TCRdb provides this immuneACCESS table in a form limited to in-frame rearrangements. Some clones are lacking; in checked studies, under half of them reflect an unresolved V gene, and why the rest are absent is not known. For this sample the table gives about 45,000 clones, of which around 80% were detected only once. Around 19% of the sample belongs to the ten largest clones. The sample was peripheral blood. The source of these receptors is a man between 65 and 79 years old with acute or convalescent COVID-19.

This chain connects TRBV6-5 to TRBJ1-5; D uncertain. The germline V gene encodes CDR1 MNHEY and CDR2 SVGAGI. V lost 5 bases to trimming and J lost 1 base, with 9 bases between them. The CDR3 consists of 14 residues. CDR3 sequence (DNA): TGTGCCAGCAGTCACATGGAGAGCAATCAGCCCCAGCATTTT. It encodes CASSHMESNQPQHF.

The chain has TRBV4-2 and TRBJ1-6; 7 nucleotides match TRBD1. The CDR3 has 16 amino acids. Per germline, CDR1 LGHNA and CDR2 YNFKEQ. V shed 3 bases and J 3 bases; nucleotides not matched to a gene: 5. Here the CDR3 DNA reads TGTGCCAGCAGCCACCGACAGGGTGGCTATAATTCACCCCTCCACTTT. Its protein is CASSHRQGGYNSPLHF.

The chain carries TRBV6-5 and TRBJ2-7; D remains ambiguous. V lost 0 bases and J 2 bases, leaving 8 bases between the germline ends. The V gene's germline CDR1 is MNHEY and CDR2 SVGAGI. The length of the CDR3 is 14 residues. CDR3 sequence: CASSYSSNPYEQYF. The CDR3 region has the DNA TGTGCCAGCAGTTACTCGAGCAACCCCTACGAGCAGTACTTC.

This clone was recorded once. The chain combines TRBV28 with TRBJ2-6; TRBD1 matches 7 bases. V was pared by 6 bases and J by 0 bases, with 2 bases of the junction left unmatched. Germline CDR1 MDHEN, CDR2 SYDVKM. CDR3 length: 15 amino acids. CDR3 region: CASSPGGSGANVLTF. The CDR3, as DNA: TGTGCCAGCAGCCCAGGGGGCTCTGGGGCCAACGTCCTGACTTTC.

The chain has TRBV3-1 (or the pseudogene TRBV3-2) and TRBJ1-3, with 7 bases aligning to TRBD1. The germline V gene has CDR1 LGHDT and CDR2 YNNKEL (reference sequence). The V segment lost 3 bases and the J segment 0 bases; nucleotides outside the gene matches: 8. CDR3 length: 17 amino acids. The CDR3 protein is CASSHMQGGGSGNTIYF. The CDR3 nucleotides are TGTGCCAGCAGCCACATGCAGGGGGGCGGCTCTGGAAACACCATATATTTT.

The chain uses TRBV15 and TRBJ2-2; 7 nucleotides match TRBD1. This CDR3 spans 15 amino acids. With 5 bases clipped from V and 3 bases from J, the junction kept 6 bases outside the gene matches. Per germline, CDR1 LNHNV and CDR2 YYDKDF (reference sequence). Here the CDR3 DNA reads TGTGCCACCAGCGACGACAGGGCTCACACCGGGGAGCTGTTTTTT. It encodes CATSDDRAHTGELFF.

This clone turned up a few times. The genes are TRBV6-2 or TRBV6-3 and TRBJ2-7; TRBD2 aligns across 11 bases. The germline gives CDR1 MNHEY, CDR2 SVGEGT. V was pared by 5 bases and J by 3 bases, with 3 bases of the junction left unmatched. The CDR3 has 14 amino acids. The DNA of the CDR3 is TGTGCCAGCAGTCGCCTAGCGGGGGGCTACGAGCAGTACTTC. As protein: CASSRLAGGYEQYF.

The chain recombines TRBV15 with TRBJ1-5; D is unresolved. Trimming stripped 0 bases from V and 9 bases from J, with 9 bases between. Germline V gene sequence: CDR1 LNHNV, CDR2 YYDKDF (reference sequence). The length of the CDR3 is 13 residues. CDR3 in DNA: TGTGCCACCAGCAGAGAGCGGCATCGGCCCCAGCATTTT. Protein sequence: CATSRERHRPQHF. Filled out from reference TRBV15 and TRBJ1-5, the complete variable domain reads DAMVIQNPRYQVTQFGKPVTLSCSQTLNHNVMYWYQQKSSQAPKLLFHYYDKDFNNEADTPDNFQSRRPNTSFCFLDIRSPGLGDTAMYLCATSRERHRPQHFGDGTRLSIL.

This chain uses TRBV29-1 with TRBJ2-3; 7 bases agree with TRBD2. Germline V gene data show CDR1 as SQVTM and CDR2 as ANQGSEA. V was clipped by 4 bases and J by 2 bases; unmatched bases: 9. The CDR3 length is 15 residues. In nucleotides, the CDR3 is TGCAGCGTTGGGCGTCGCGGGGGAGCCACAGATACGCAGTATTTT. It codes for CSVGRRGGATDTQYF.

The chain uses TRBV11-2 and TRBJ2-7, with TRBD2 identical over 9 bases. CDR1 and CDR2 (germline): SGHAT, FQNNGV. J gave up 5 bases and V 5 bases, and 10 bases lay outside the gene matches. The length of the CDR3 is 15 residues. DNA for the CDR3: TGTGCCAGCAGCCGGGGACTAGCTAACGCCGACGAGCAGTACTTC. This codes for CASSRGLANADEQYF. The entire variable domain, with the rest obtained from reference TRBV11-2 and TRBJ2-7, is as follows: EAGVAQSPRYKIIEKRQSVAFWCNPISGHATLYWYQQILGQGPKLLIQFQNNGVVDDSQLPKDRFSAERLKGVDSTLKIQPAKLEDSAVYLCASSRGLANADEQYFGPGTRLTVT.

The chain joins TRBV7-9 to TRBJ1-2; D is uncertain. CDR3 length: 12 residues. The germline V and J ends were trimmed by 5 bases and 9 bases, with 13 bases remaining between them. Germline V CDR1 and CDR2: SEHNR, FQNEAQ (reference sequence). The CDR3 here is CASSPNYVSYTF. The CDR3 nucleotides read TGTGCCAGCAGCCCCAACTACGTCAGCTACACCTTC.

CDR3 sequence reads: CSVAFGLTANQPQHF. The CDR3 bases are TGCAGCGTTGCTTTCGGGTTGACAGCAAATCAGCCCCAGCATTTT. This rearrangement joins TRBV29-1 to TRBJ1-5, with TRBD1 as a possible D gene (5 bases). V was clipped by 4 bases and J by 4 bases, with 17 bases between them. CDR1 is SQVTM and CDR2 is ANQGSEA in the germline V gene. The CDR3 sequence is 15 residues long.

This clone was counted a few times. The chain carries TRBV24-1 and TRBJ1-2; D is unresolved. The germline V gene has CDR1 KGHDR and CDR2 SFDVKD. V dropped 5 bases and J dropped 2 bases, with 14 bases sitting between them. The CDR3 is 15 residues long. The CDR3 sequence: CATSGPLAVNYGYTF. The CDR3 nucleotides read TGTGCCACCAGTGGCCCTTTAGCCGTAAACTATGGCTACACCTTC.

The sample holds a few counts of this clone. The chain couples TRBV4-3 to TRBJ1-4; 9 positions match TRBD1. CDR3 length: 17 residues. Per germline, CDR1 LGHNA and CDR2 YSLEER. The junction had 3 bases not matched to a gene; V was cut back by 0 bases and J by 1 base. The CDR3 region has the DNA TGCGCCAGCAGCCAAGATACAGGGGGCGGAACTAATGAAAAACTGTTTTTT. It encodes CASSQDTGGGTNEKLFF.

This chain joins TRBV7-2 and TRBJ2-7, with TRBD1 as a possible D gene (6 bases). Germline V lookup: CDR1 SGHTA, CDR2 FQGNSA. V dropped 5 bases and J dropped 0 bases, with 14 bases sitting between them. The CDR3 contains 15 residues. The CDR3 region is CASSPDRYSSYEQYF. The CDR3 coding sequence is TGTGCCAGCAGCCCTGACAGGTACAGCTCCTACGAGCAGTACTTC.

V gene TRBV18 combines with J gene TRBJ1-1; 7 bases are a match to TRBD1. V dropped 0 bases and J dropped 0; count of bases not matched to a gene: 4. This CDR3 spans 16 amino acids. CDR1 KGHSH and CDR2 LQKENI come from the germline V gene. CDR3 loop: CASSPPGQTMNTEAFF. The CDR3 DNA is TGTGCCAGCTCACCACCGGGACAGACGATGAACACTGAAGCTTTCTTT.

This chain joins TRBV2 and TRBJ2-2; 16 nucleotides match TRBD2. In germline, CDR1 is SNHLY, CDR2 FYNNEI. The CDR3 totals 17 residues. The ends lost 6 bases at V and 6 bases at J; junction bases unmatched: 7. Here the CDR3 reads CASRAPGLAGGAGELFF. The CDR3, as DNA: TGTGCCAGCAGGGCACCGGGACTAGCGGGGGGGGCCGGGGAGCTGTTTTTT.

The chain has TRBV28 and TRBJ1-1; 9 positions match TRBD1. V was pared by 5 bases and J by 4 bases, with 2 bases of the junction left unmatched. This CDR3 region has 13 residues. CDR1 and CDR2 (germline): MDHEN, SYDVKM. CDR3 sequence: CASSRDRVTEAFF. The CDR3 region has the DNA TGTGCCAGCAGTCGGGACAGGGTCACTGAAGCTTTCTTT. Full variable domain (rest looked up from reference TRBV28 and TRBJ1-1): DVKVTQSSRYLVKRTGEKVFLECVQDMDHENMFWYRQDPGLGLRLIYFSYDVKMKEKGDIPEGYSVSREKKERFSLILESASTNQTSMYLCASSRDRVTEAFFGQGTRLTVV.

This clone has only a few counts. The chain recombines TRBV25-1 with TRBJ1-6; 8 positions agree with TRBD1. Germline V gene lookup returns CDR1 MGHDK and CDR2 SYGVNS. V was clipped by 6 bases and J by 6 bases; unmatched bases: 1. The CDR3 loop spans 13 amino acids. Written as DNA, the CDR3 is TGTGCCAGCAGGGACAGGGCTAATTCACCCCTCCACTTT. It is translated as CASRDRANSPLHF.

The V call is TRBV7-2, the J call TRBJ1-5; 8 nucleotides line up with TRBD1. V was pared by 6 bases and J by 1 base, with 2 bases of the junction left unmatched. The CDR3 consists of 14 residues. Germline V lookup: CDR1 SGHTA, CDR2 FQGNSA. The DNA for the CDR3 is TGTGCCAGCAGACCAGGGGGCAGCAATCAGCCCCAGCATTTT. Its translation: CASRPGGSNQPQHF.

This chain joins TRBV7-2 and TRBJ2-7; possibly TRBD2 for D (6 bases). The CDR3 has 15 residues. Trimming shortened V by 1 base and J by 0 bases, and 10 bases separated the two germline ends. Per germline, CDR1 SGHTA and CDR2 FQGNSA. The CDR3 reads CASSLGGGASYEQYF. The CDR3 DNA sequence: TGTGCCAGCAGCTTAGGAGGCGGGGCCTCCTACGAGCAGTACTTC.

This clone was seen only a few times. In DNA form, the CDR3 reads TGTGCCAGCAGCTTAGTTATGGAGGGAACCTACGAGCAGTACTTC. Its translation is CASSLVMEGTYEQYF. This rearrangement joins TRBV7-8 to TRBJ2-7, with D perhaps matching TRBD2 (6 bases). CDR1 is SGHVS and CDR2 is FQNEAQ in the germline V gene. This CDR3 is built from 15 residues. V was pared by 1 base and J by 2 bases, with 12 bases between.

This chain joins TRBV5-1 and TRBJ2-1; 14 nucleotides agree with TRBD2. The CDR3 totals 16 residues. Germline values: CDR1 SGHRS, CDR2 YFSETQ. Trimming at V came to 3 bases and at J to 10 bases, leaving 9 bases not matched to a gene. CDR3 loop: CASSSMTSGGAVEQFF. In DNA form, the CDR3 reads TGCGCCAGCAGCTCTATGACTAGCGGGGGGGCGGTGGAGCAGTTCTTC.

The rearrangement links TRBV6-5 to TRBJ1-1; 8 bases agree with TRBD1. Germline V lookup: CDR1 MNHEY, CDR2 SVGAGI. The V and J ends lost 6 bases and 7 bases, in that order; junction bases with no gene match: 7. The CDR3 extends over 13 amino acids. The CDR3 protein is CASSSGGWIEAFF. Written as DNA, the CDR3 is TGTGCCAGCAGCTCAGGGGGCTGGATTGAAGCTTTCTTT.

This clone was counted many times. This rearrangement joins TRBV9 to TRBJ1-6; D is possibly TRBD1 (5 bases). Germline CDR1 reads SGDLS; CDR2 reads YYNGEE. The CDR3 length is 17 residues. V was cut by 0 bases and J by 7 bases, with 17 bases left in between. This CDR3 is CASSVADLGEGNSPLHF. The CDR3 DNA follows: TGTGCCAGCAGCGTAGCAGATTTGGGGGAGGGAAATTCACCCCTCCACTTT.

V and J are TRBV7-2 and TRBJ1-6; TRBD1 agrees at 8 bases. There are 14 residues in the CDR3. Germline assignment: CDR1 SGHTA and CDR2 FQGNSA. V shed 5 bases, J shed 9 bases, and the junction held 6 bases outside the gene matches. CDR3 DNA sequence: TGTGCCAGCAGCGCGACAGGGGTTGGTTCACCCCTCCACTTT. This gives the protein CASSATGVGSPLHF.

This clone was seen a few times. The chain combines TRBV15 with TRBJ1-1; weak D call: TRBD1 (6 bases). In germline, CDR1 is LNHNV, CDR2 YYDKDF (reference sequence). The CDR3 runs to 14 residues. V dropped 8 bases and J dropped 4 bases, with 17 bases sitting between them. The CDR3 DNA reads TGTGCCACCGAAGGCAGGGGCGGGGGCACTGAAGCTTTCTTT. Its protein is CATEGRGGGTEAFF.